This TCR beta chain was sequenced during a study of PD-1 blockade in classical Hodgkin lymphoma. Findings of the study overall: Complete responders possessed baseline diversity comparable to newly diagnosed patients. CD4+ TCR diversity climbed significantly by C4D1, unlike CD8+ TCR diversity. Some patients began nivolumab under 1 year after ASCT. These patients were excluded from later analyses. Newly diagnosed patients had baseline TCR diversity that was reportedly lower than that of healthy donors.

With no exception, relapse followed autologous stem cell transplantation in all patients, and brentuximab vedotin exposure varied. With respect to this clone: Its antigen is not known.

The CDR3 consists of 14 residues. CDR1 and CDR2 (germline): MDHEN, SYDVKM. V lost 9 bases and J lost 0, with 15 bases in between. Using immunoSEQ multiplex PCR, the repertoire was profiled, and TCRdb retains in-frame clones only, with some absent. Of roughly 150,000 clones listed, 78% were seen once; the top ten hold 7% to 9.5%. The sequence came from a human donor with classical Hodgkin lymphoma. The chain joins TRBV28 to TRBJ2-7, with D maybe TRBD2 (7 bases). The specimen was peripheral blood mononuclear cells (PBMCs), collected before the second cycle of nivolumab. The CDR3 loop reads CASRGGVSSYEQYF. DNA for the CDR3: TGTGCCAGTCGAGGGGGGGTAAGCTCCTACGAGCAGTACTTC.